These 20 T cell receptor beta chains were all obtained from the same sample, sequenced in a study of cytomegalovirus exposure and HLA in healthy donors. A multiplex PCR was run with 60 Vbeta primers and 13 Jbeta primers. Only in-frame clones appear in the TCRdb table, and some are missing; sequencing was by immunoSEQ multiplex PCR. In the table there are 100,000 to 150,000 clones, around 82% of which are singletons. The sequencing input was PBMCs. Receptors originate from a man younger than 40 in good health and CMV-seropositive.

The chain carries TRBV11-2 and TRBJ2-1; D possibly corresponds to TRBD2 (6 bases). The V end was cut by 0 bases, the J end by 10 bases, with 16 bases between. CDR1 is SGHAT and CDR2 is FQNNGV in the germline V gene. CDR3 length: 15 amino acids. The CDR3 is CASSLEGVGGAEQFF. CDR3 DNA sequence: TGTGCCAGCAGCTTAGAGGGGGTTGGCGGGGCAGAGCAGTTCTTC.

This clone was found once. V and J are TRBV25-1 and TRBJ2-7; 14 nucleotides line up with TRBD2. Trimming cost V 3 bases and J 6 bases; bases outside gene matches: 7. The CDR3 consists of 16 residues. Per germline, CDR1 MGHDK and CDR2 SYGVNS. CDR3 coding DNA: TGTGCCAGCAGTGAGGGGGGACTAGCGGGAGCGTTCGAGCAGTACTTC. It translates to CASSEGGLAGAFEQYF.

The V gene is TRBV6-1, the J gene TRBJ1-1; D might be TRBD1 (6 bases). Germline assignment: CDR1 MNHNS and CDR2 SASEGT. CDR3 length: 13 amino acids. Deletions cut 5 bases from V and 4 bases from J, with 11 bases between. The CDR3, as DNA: TGTGCCAGCAGTTCCCAGGGGCGCACTGAAGCTTTCTTT. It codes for CASSSQGRTEAFF.

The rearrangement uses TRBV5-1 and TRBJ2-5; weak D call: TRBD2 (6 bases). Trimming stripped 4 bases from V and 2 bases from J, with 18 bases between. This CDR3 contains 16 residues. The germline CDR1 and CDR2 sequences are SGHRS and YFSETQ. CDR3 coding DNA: TGCGCCAGCAGCCCCAGTGGGGGGAATATTCAAGAGACCCAGTACTTC. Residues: CASSPSGGNIQETQYF.

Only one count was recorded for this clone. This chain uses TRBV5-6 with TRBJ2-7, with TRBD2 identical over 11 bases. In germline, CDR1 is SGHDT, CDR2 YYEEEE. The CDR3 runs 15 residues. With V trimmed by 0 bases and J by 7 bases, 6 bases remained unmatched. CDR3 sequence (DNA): TGTGCCAGCAGCTTGGTGTCTAGCGGGAGGCATGAGCAGTACTTC. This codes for CASSLVSSGRHEQYF. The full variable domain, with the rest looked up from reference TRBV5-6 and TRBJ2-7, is DAGVTQSPTHLIKTRGQQVTLRCSPKSGHDTVSWYQQALGQGPQFIFQYYEEEERQRGNFPDRFSGHQFPNYSSELNVNALLLGDSALYLCASSLVSSGRHEQYFGPGTRLTVT.

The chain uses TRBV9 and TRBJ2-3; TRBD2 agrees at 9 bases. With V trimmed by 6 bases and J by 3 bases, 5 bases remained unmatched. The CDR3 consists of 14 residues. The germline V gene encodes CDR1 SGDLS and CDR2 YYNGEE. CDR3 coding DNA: TGTGCCAGCACCGCAACTAGCGGGACAGATACGCAGTATTTT. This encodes CASTATSGTDTQYF.

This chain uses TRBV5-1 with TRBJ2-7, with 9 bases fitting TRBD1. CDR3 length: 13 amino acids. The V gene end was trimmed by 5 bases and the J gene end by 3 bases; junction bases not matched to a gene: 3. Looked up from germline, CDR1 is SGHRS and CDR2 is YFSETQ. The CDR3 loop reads CASRVGQGYEQYF. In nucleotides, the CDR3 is TGCGCCAGCAGGGTGGGACAGGGCTACGAGCAGTACTTC.

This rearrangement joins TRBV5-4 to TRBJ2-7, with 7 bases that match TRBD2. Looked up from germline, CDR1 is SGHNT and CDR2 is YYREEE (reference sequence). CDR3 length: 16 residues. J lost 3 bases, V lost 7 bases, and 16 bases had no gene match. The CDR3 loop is CASDLRGLAENYEQYF. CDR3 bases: TGTGCCAGCGACCTCCGTGGGCTAGCGGAGAACTACGAGCAGTACTTC.

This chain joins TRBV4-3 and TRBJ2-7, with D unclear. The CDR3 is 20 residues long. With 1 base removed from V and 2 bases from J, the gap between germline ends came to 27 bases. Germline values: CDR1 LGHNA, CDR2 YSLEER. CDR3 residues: CASSQALLAGSLSMTYEQYF. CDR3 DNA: TGCGCCAGCAGCCAAGCCCTTTTGGCAGGATCCTTGAGCATGACCTACGAGCAGTACTTC.

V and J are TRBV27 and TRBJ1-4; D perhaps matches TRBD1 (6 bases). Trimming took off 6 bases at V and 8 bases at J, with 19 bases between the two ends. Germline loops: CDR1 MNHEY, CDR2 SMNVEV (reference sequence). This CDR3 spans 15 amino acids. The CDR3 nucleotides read TGTGCCAGCAGCGATCCCTCGACAGGTCAGGAAAAACTGTTTTTT. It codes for CASSDPSTGQEKLFF.

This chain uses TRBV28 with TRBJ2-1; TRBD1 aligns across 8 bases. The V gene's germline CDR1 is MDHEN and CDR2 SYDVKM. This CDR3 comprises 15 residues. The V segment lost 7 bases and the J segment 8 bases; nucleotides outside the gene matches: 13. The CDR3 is CASTTPRGPLHEQFF. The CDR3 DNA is TGTGCCAGCACCACTCCCAGGGGGCCATTACATGAGCAGTTCTTC.

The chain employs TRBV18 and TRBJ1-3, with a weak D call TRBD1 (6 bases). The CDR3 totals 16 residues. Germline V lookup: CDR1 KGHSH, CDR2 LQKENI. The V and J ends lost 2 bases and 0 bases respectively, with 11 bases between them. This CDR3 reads CASSPSLGASGNTIYF. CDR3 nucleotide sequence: TGTGCCAGCTCACCATCTTTGGGGGCCTCTGGAAACACCATATATTTT.

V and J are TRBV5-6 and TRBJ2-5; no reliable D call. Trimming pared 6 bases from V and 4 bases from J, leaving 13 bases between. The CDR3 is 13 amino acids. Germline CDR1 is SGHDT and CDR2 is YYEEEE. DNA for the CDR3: TGTGCCAGCACCTACGGAGTCTCAGAGACCCAGTACTTC. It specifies CASTYGVSETQYF. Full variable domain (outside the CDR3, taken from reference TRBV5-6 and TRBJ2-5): DAGVTQSPTHLIKTRGQQVTLRCSPKSGHDTVSWYQQALGQGPQFIFQYYEEEERQRGNFPDRFSGHQFPNYSSELNVNALLLGDSALYLCASTYGVSETQYFGPGTRLLVL.

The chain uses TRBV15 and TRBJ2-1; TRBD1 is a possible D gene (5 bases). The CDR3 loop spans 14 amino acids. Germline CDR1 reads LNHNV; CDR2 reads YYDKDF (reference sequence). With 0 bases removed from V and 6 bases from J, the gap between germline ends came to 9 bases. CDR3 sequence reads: CATSRDGASNEQFF. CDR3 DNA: TGTGCCACCAGCAGAGATGGGGCATCCAATGAGCAGTTCTTC.

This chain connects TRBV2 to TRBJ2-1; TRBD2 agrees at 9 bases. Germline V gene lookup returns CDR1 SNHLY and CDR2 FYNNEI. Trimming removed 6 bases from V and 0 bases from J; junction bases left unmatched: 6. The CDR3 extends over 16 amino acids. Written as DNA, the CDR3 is TGTGCCAGCAGCTATAGTAGCGGGAGCTCCTACAATGAGCAGTTCTTC. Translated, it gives CASSYSSGSSYNEQFF.

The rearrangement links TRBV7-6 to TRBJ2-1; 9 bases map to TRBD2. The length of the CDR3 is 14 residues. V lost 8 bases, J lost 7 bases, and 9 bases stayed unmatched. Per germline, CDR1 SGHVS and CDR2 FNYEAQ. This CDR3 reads CASGSAGGGNEQFF. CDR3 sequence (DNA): TGTGCCAGCGGCTCCGCGGGAGGGGGTAATGAGCAGTTCTTC.

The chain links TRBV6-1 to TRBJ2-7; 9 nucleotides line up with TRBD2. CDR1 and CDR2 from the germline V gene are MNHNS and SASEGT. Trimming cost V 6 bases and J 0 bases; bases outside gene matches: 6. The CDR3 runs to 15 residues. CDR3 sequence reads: CASSFTSGYSYEQYF. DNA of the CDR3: TGTGCCAGCAGCTTCACTAGCGGGTACTCCTACGAGCAGTACTTC.

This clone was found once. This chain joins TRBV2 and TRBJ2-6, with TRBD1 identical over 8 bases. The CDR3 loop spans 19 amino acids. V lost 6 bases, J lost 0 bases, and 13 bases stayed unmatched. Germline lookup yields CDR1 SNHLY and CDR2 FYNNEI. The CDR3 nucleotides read TGTGCCAGCAGACTACAACCGGGACAGGCGAGCTCTGGGGCCAACGTCCTGACTTTC. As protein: CASRLQPGQASSGANVLTF. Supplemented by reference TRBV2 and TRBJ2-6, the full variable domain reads EPEVTQTPSHQVTQMGQEVILRCVPISNHLYFYWYRQILGQKVEFLVSFYNNEISEKSEIFDDQFSVERPDGSNFTLKIRSTKLEDSAMYFCASRLQPGQASSGANVLTFGAGSRLTVL.

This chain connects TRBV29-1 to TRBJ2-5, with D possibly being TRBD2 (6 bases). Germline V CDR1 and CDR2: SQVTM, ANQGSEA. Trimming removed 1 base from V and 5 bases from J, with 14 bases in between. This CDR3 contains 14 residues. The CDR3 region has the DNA TGCAGCGTTGAAGGCCACGGGGGTCCGGAGACCCAGTACTTC. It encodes CSVEGHGGPETQYF.

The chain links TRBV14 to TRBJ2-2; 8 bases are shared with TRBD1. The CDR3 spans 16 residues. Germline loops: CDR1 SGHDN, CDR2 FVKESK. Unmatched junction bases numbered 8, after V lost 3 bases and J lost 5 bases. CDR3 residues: CASSQHRGAFTGELFF. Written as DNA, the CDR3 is TGTGCCAGCAGCCAGCACAGGGGGGCTTTTACCGGGGAGCTGTTTTTT.